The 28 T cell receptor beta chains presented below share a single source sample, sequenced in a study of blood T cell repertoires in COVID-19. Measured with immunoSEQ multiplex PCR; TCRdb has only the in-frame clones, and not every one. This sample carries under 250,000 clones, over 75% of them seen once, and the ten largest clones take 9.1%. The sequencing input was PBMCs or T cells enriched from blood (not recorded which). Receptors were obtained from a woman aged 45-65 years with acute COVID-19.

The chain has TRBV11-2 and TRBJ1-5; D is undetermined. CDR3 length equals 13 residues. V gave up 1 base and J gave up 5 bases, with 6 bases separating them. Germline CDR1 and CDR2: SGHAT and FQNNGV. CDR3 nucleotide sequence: TGTGCCAGCAGCTTAGGCCCGGATCAGCCCCAGCATTTT. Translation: CASSLGPDQPQHF.

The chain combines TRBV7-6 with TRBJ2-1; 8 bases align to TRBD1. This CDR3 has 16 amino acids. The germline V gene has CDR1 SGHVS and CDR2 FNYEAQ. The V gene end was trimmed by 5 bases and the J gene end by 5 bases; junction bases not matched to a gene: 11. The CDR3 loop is CASSHTGQGPNNEQFF. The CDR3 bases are TGTGCCAGCAGCCATACCGGACAGGGCCCGAACAATGAGCAGTTCTTC.

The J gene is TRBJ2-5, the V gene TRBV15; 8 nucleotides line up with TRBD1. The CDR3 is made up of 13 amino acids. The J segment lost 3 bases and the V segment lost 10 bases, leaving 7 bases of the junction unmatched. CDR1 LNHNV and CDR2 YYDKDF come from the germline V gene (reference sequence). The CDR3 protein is CAIHRGFEETQYF. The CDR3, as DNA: TGTGCCATCCACAGGGGGTTTGAAGAGACCCAGTACTTC.

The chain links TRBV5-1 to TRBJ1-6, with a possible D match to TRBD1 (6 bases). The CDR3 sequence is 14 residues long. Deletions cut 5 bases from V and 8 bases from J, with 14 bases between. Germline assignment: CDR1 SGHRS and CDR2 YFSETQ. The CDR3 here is CASRGTPDYSPLHF. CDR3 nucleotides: TGCGCCAGCAGGGGGACACCGGATTATTCACCCCTCCACTTT.

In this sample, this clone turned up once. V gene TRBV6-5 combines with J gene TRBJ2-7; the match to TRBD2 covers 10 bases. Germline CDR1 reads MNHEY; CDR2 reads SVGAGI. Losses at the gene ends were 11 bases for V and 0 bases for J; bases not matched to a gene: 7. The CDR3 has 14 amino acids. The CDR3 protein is CAGNSGGHSYEQYF. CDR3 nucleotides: TGTGCCGGAAATAGCGGGGGGCACTCCTACGAGCAGTACTTC.

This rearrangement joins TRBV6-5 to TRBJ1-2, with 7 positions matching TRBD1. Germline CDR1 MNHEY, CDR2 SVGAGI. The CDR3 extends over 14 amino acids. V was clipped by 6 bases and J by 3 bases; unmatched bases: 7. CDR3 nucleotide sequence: TGTGCCAGCAGAGGGACAGCGGATTACTATGGCTACACCTTC. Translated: CASRGTADYYGYTF.

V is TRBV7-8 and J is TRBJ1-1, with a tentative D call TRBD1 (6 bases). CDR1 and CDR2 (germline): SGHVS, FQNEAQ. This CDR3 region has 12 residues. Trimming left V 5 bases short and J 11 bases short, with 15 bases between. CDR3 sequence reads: CASSPYEGDAFF. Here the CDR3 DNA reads TGTGCCAGCAGCCCGTACGAGGGGGACGCTTTCTTT.

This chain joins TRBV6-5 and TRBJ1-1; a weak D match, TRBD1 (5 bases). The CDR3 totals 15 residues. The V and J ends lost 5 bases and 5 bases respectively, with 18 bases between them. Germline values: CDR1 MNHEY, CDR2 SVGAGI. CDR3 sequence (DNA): TGTGCCAGCAGTACCCTTCAGGGTGACGGGACTGAAGCTTTCTTT. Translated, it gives CASSTLQGDGTEAFF.

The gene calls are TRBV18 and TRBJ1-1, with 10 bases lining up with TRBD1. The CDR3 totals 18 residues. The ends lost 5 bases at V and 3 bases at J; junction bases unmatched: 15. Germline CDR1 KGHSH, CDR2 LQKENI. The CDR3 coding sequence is TGTGCCAGCTCATTACTAAACCGGGACAGGGGAGTGGACACTGAAGCTTTCTTT. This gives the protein CASSLLNRDRGVDTEAFF.

DNA for the CDR3: TGTGCCAGCAGCTTAGTTGTAGCGGGGGGTTCCTACGAGCAGTACTTC. Translating gives CASSLVVAGGSYEQYF. The J gene is TRBJ2-7, the V gene TRBV7-2; TRBD2 matches 10 bases. Germline assignment: CDR1 SGHTA and CDR2 FQGNSA. V dropped 1 base and J dropped 1; count of bases not matched to a gene: 4. This CDR3 has 16 residues.

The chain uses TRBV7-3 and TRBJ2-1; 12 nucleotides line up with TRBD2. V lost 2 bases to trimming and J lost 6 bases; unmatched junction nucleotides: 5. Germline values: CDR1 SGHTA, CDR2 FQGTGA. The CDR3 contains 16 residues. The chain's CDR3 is CASSLAGLAGGNEQFF. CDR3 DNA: TGTGCCAGCAGCTTAGCGGGACTAGCGGGTGGCAATGAGCAGTTCTTC.

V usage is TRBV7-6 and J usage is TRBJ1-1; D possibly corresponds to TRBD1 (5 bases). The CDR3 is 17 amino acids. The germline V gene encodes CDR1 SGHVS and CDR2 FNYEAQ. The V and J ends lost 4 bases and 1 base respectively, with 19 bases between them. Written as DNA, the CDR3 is TGTGCCAGCAGCTCCCTCGGAATCAGGGATGGGAACACTGAAGCTTTCTTT. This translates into CASSSLGIRDGNTEAFF.

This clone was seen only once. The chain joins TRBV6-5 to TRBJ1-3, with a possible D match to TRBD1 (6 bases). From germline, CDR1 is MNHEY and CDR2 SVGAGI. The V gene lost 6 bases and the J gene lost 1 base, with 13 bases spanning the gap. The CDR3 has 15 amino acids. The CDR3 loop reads CASRQTRGSGNTIYF. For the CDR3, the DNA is TGTGCCAGCAGACAAACCAGGGGATCTGGAAACACCATATATTTT.

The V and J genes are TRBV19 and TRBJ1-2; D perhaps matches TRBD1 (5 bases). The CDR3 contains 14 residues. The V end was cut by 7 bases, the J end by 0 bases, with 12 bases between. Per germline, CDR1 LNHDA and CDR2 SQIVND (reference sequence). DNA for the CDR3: TGTGCCAGTAACGACGGGGGAACTAACTATGGCTACACCTTC. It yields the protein CASNDGGTNYGYTF.

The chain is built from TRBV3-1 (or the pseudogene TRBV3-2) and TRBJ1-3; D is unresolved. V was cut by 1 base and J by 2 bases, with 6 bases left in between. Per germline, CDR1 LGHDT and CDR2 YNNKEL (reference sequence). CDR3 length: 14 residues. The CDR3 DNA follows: TGTGCCAGCAGCCAAGGGGCAGCTGGAAACACCATATATTTT. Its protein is CASSQGAAGNTIYF.

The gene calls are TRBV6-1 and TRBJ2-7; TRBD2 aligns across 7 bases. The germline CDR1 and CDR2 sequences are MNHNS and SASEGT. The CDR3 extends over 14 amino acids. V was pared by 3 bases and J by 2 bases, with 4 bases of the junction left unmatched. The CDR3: CASSEGLSPYEQYF. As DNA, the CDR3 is TGTGCCAGCAGTGAGGGACTATCACCCTACGAGCAGTACTTC.

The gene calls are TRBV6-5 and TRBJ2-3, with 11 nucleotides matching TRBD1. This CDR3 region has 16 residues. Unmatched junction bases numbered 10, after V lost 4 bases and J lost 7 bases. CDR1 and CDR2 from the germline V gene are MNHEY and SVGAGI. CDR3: CASSFDRTGGRNTQYF. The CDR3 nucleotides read TGTGCCAGCAGTTTCGACCGGACAGGGGGCAGGAATACGCAGTATTTT.

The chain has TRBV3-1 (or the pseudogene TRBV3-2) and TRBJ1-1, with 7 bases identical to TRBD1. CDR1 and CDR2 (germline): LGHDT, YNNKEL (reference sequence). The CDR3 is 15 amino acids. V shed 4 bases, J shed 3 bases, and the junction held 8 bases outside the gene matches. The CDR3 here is CASSRLTGVDTEAFF. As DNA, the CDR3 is TGTGCCAGCAGCCGCCTAACAGGGGTTGACACTGAAGCTTTCTTT.

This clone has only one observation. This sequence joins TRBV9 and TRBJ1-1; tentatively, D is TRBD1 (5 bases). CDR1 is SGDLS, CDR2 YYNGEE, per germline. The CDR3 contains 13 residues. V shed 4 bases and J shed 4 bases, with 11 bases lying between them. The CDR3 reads CASSQTVGTEAFF. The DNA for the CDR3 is TGTGCCAGCAGCCAGACAGTGGGCACTGAAGCTTTCTTT.

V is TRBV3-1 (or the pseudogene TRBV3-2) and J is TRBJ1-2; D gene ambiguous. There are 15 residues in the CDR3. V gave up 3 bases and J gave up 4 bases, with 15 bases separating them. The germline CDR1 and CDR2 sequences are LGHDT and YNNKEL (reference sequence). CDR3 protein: CASSQEQNSFYGYTF. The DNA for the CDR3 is TGTGCCAGCAGCCAGGAACAGAACTCATTCTATGGCTACACCTTC.

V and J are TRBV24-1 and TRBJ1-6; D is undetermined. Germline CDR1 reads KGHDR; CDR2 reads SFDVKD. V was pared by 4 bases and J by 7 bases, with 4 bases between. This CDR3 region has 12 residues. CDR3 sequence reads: CATSDPNSPLHF. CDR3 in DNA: TGTGCCACCAGTGACCCAAATTCACCCCTCCACTTT.

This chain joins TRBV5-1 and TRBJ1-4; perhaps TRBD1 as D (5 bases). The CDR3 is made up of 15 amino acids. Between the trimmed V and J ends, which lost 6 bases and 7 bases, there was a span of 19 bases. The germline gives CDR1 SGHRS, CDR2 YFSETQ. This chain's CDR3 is CASTLSQGSSEKLFF. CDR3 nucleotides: TGCGCCAGCACCCTAAGCCAGGGTTCTAGTGAAAAACTGTTTTTT. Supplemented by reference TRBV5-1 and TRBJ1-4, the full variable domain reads KAGVTQTPRYLIKTRGQQVTLSCSPISGHRSVSWYQQTPGQGLQFLFEYFSETQRNKGNFPGRFSGRQFSNSRSEMNVSTLELGDSALYLCASTLSQGSSEKLFFGSGTQLSVL.

The CDR3 loop is CASSEALAGPTDTQYF. The CDR3 region has the DNA TGTGCCAGCAGTGAAGCTCTAGCGGGGCCAACAGATACGCAGTATTTT. The genes are TRBV6-1 and TRBJ2-3; 9 nucleotides align to TRBD2. The CDR3 extends over 16 amino acids. The V and J ends lost 0 bases and 3 bases, in that order; junction bases with no gene match: 4. Germline V gene lookup returns CDR1 MNHNS and CDR2 SASEGT.

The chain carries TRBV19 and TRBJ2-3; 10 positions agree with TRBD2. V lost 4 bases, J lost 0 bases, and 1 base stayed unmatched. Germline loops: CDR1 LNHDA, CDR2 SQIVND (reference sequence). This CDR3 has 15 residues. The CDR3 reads CASSKTSGSTDTQYF. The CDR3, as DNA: TGTGCCAGTAGTAAGACTAGCGGGAGCACAGATACGCAGTATTTT.

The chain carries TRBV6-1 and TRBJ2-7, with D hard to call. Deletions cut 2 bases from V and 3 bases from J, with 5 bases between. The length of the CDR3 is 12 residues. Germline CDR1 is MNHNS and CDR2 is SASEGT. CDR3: CASSESIYEQYF. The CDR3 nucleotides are TGTGCCAGCAGTGAATCAATCTACGAGCAGTACTTC.

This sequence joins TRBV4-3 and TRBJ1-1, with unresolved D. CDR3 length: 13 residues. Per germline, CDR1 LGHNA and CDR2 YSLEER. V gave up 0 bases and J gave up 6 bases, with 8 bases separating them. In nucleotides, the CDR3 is TGCGCCAGCAGCCAAGAGTATATCGCTGAAGCTTTCTTT. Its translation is CASSQEYIAEAFF.

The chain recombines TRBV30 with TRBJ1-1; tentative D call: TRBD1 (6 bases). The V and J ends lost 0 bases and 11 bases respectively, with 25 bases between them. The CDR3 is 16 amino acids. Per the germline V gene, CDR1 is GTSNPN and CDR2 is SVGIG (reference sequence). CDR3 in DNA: TGTGCCTGGAGTGTAGCGGGGTCGGGGGGGCCGGGTATGGCTTTCTTT. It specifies CAWSVAGSGGPGMAFF. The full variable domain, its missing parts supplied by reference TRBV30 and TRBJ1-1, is SQTIHQWPATLVQPVGSPLSLECTVEGTSNPNLYWYRQAAGRGLQLLFYSVGIGQISSEVPQNLSASRPQDRQFILSSKKLLLSDSGFYLCAWSVAGSGGPGMAFFGQGTRLTVV.

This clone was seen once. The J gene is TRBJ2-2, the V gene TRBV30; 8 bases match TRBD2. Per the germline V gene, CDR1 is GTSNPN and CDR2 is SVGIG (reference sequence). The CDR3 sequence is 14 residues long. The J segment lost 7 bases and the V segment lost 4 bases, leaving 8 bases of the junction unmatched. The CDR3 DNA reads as TGTGCCTGGAACCCCGGGGGGGCTATCGGGGAGCTGTTTTTT. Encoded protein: CAWNPGGAIGELFF.